This T cell receptor beta chain originates from a study of molecular identifiers for immune sequencing clone quantification. The V end was cut by 5 bases, the J end by 7 bases, with 21 bases between. From germline, CDR1 is SGHDT and CDR2 YYEEEE. The CDR3 has 16 amino acids. Each CDR3 protein gets one entry after TCRdb re-called the PCR reads with MiXCR. The repertoire includes approximately 97,000 distinct CDR3 sequences, more than 20% of them detected once, and roughly 1% sits in the top ten. The V call is TRBV5-6, the J call TRBJ1-4; a weak D match, TRBD1 (6 bases). This clonotype was obtained from a human donor in good health. Some libraries in this study had Jurkat cell RNA spiked in. Sequenced input: naive CD8+ T cells from blood, with Jurkat cell RNA spiked in. As for subset: FACS-sorted CD8+CD4-CCR7+CD45RA+ naive T cells. CDR3 protein: CASSYFYRADVEKLFF. The DNA for the CDR3 is TGTGCCAGCAGTTATTTCTACAGGGCGGACGTTGAAAAACTGTTTTTT.